A selection of T cell receptor beta chains follows, all from one sample in a study of blood T cell repertoires in COVID-19. TCRdb's copy holds only in-frame clones and misses some; the assay was immunoSEQ multiplex PCR. The table lists 28,000 or so clones, 88% of them singletons. Sequencing was done on a sample of peripheral blood. These receptors originate from a woman aged 45 to 65 with active COVID-19. Both conserved end residues are trimmed from each CDR3. Fields, in order: V gene, D gene, CDR3 protein. The D gene is left open where the match is weak.

TRBV28 | . | ASSLAADSGNTIY
TRBV9 | . | ASTVGSLPTRGSYNSPLH
TRBV25-1 | TRBD1 | ASSDPGQGDNEQF
TRBV18 | TRBD1 | ASSPGKGAYYGYT
TRBV6-1 | TRBD1 | ASSELSAPLTGIYGYT
TRBV15 | . | ATSRIHEGGYT
TRBV19 | . | ASSINVATPQETQY
TRBV7-9 | TRBD1 | ASSLATGGADTQY
TRBV6-5 | TRBD1 | ASRTPGGKAF
TRBV5-1 | . | ASSLSPQETQY
TRBV21-1 | . | ASGGPGQSFRYEQY
TRBV5-1 | . | ASSLGSGTEAF
TRBV27 | TRBD2 | ASSRAGGFAKNIQY
TRBV3-1/TRBV3-2 | TRBD2 | ASSRGGGTS
TRBV4-1 | . | ASSQDHPVFNSPLH
TRBV3-1/TRBV3-2 | . | ASSQGGTYEQY
TRBV20-1 | TRBD1 | SASKGQEMNTEAF
TRBV5-1 | TRBD1 | ASSRTGQETQY
TRBV11-2 | TRBD1 | ASSLVGTVFGYT
TRBV28 | . | ASSLWSGNQPQH
TRBV5-1 | . | ASRVGGKETQY
TRBV7-3 | TRBD1 | ASSGTGNTGELF
TRBV19 | . | ASSQPGRGRTDTQY
TRBV2 | . | ASSGGGPDTQY
TRBV19 | . | ASKRTVGGYT
TRBV30 | . | AWSRAYGYT
TRBV9 | . | ASSEEGNQPQH
TRBV18 | TRBD2 | ASSLGTSEAPYEQY
TRBV6-6 | TRBD1 | ASSYGQGHYGYT
TRBV27 | . | ASSLKGVMGLGNEKLF
TRBV4-1 | TRBD2 | ASSHGWTIAGVSYNEQF
TRBV6-5 | TRBD1 | ASSYGQAEAF